The next 13 T cell receptor beta chains were all read from a single sample in a study of shared T cell receptors in the human thymus. The method was immunoSEQ multiplex PCR; TCRdb's version includes in-frame clones alone and lacks a portion of them. This sample has some 700,000 clones, with 70% to 90% found just once. These records were also assigned to another study, of human thymus T cells.

The sample comprised thymocytes. Source of these receptors: a girl in the first two years of life with a congenital heart defect.

V usage is TRBV9 and J usage is TRBJ1-2; TRBD1 matches at 7 bases. The J segment lost 4 bases and the V segment lost 0 bases, leaving 6 bases of the junction unmatched. Germline V gives CDR1 SGDLS, CDR2 YYNGEE. CDR3 length: 15 amino acids. In DNA form, the CDR3 reads TGTGCCAGCAGCGTAGACGAGGGGGCAAGCTATGGCTACACCTTC. This sequence encodes CASSVDEGASYGYTF.

This clone was counted between two and nine times. The chain employs TRBV27 and TRBJ1-3, with D possibly TRBD1 on 5 matching bases. This CDR3 is 15 amino acids long. Looked up from germline, CDR1 is MNHEY and CDR2 is SMNVEV (reference sequence). V was trimmed by 6 bases and J by 0 bases, leaving 12 bases between them. CDR3 bases: TGTGCCAGCAGGGAGGGGCCATTCTCTGGAAACACCATATATTTT. This gives the protein CASREGPFSGNTIYF.

The chain links TRBV27 to TRBJ2-5, with D possibly matching TRBD1 (5 bases). The CDR3 has 18 residues. Trimming pared 3 bases from V and 2 bases from J, leaving 22 bases between. Germline values: CDR1 MNHEY, CDR2 SMNVEV (reference sequence). The CDR3 DNA follows: TGTGCCAGCAGTTTTCGGTTTGTCAGGGTATGGGAACAAGAGACCCAGTACTTC. Translated: CASSFRFVRVWEQETQYF.

The chain carries TRBV9 and TRBJ2-3; 7 bases match TRBD1. Germline V gene data show CDR1 as SGDLS and CDR2 as YYNGEE. This CDR3 is built from 20 residues. V gave up 0 bases and J gave up 2 bases; unmatched junction bases: 18. CDR3 region: CASSVGVETPCQGDTDTQYF. CDR3 bases: TGTGCCAGCAGCGTAGGTGTAGAAACCCCATGCCAGGGGGACACAGATACGCAGTATTTT.

V is TRBV5-6 and J is TRBJ2-3; 12 nucleotides line up with TRBD1. Germline CDR1 is SGHDT and CDR2 is YYEEEE. V was pared by 0 bases and J by 1 base, with 6 bases of the junction left unmatched. CDR3 length: 18 amino acids. The chain's CDR3 is CASSLAGGQGARTDTQYF. Written as DNA, the CDR3 is TGTGCCAGCAGCTTGGCAGGGGGACAGGGGGCCCGCACAGATACGCAGTATTTT. The full variable domain, rest sourced from reference TRBV5-6 and TRBJ2-3, is DAGVTQSPTHLIKTRGQQVTLRCSPKSGHDTVSWYQQALGQGPQFIFQYYEEEERQRGNFPDRFSGHQFPNYSSELNVNALLLGDSALYLCASSLAGGQGARTDTQYFGPGTRLTVL.

V gene TRBV27 combines with J gene TRBJ1-1; TRBD1 matches at 7 bases. Germline loops: CDR1 MNHEY, CDR2 SMNVEV (reference sequence). V shed 6 bases, J shed 1 base, and the junction held 8 bases outside the gene matches. This CDR3 comprises 15 residues. The CDR3 DNA reads as TGTGCCAGCAGCCCACGGACAGGTACGAACACTGAAGCTTTCTTT. Its translation: CASSPRTGTNTEAFF.

The V and J genes are TRBV19 and TRBJ2-1; 9 positions match TRBD2. This CDR3 spans 16 amino acids. The germline CDR1 and CDR2 sequences are LNHDA and SQIVND (reference sequence). J gave up 9 bases and V 7 bases, and 16 bases lay outside the gene matches. In nucleotides, the CDR3 is TGTGCCAGTAACCCATTCCCTAGCGGGGAGTTAGGTGAGCAGTTCTTC. This gives the protein CASNPFPSGELGEQFF.

This clone was seen a handful of times. This chain links TRBV7-6 with TRBJ2-7, with D possibly TRBD1 on 6 matching bases. Germline values: CDR1 SGHVS, CDR2 FNYEAQ. V was clipped by 1 base and J by 6 bases, with 10 bases between them. The CDR3 spans 13 residues. The CDR3 sequence is CASSLGRGGEQYF. For the CDR3, the DNA is TGTGCCAGCAGCTTAGGCAGGGGCGGCGAGCAGTACTTC.

J is TRBJ1-6 and V is TRBV5-6; 10 bases agree with TRBD1. With V trimmed by 4 bases and J by 6 bases, 10 bases remained unmatched. The CDR3 is 17 residues long. Germline V lookup: CDR1 SGHDT, CDR2 YYEEEE. In DNA form, the CDR3 reads TGTGCCAGCAGCCAAACTGACAGGGGGCAGGTTAATTCACCCCTCCACTTT. Translation gives CASSQTDRGQVNSPLHF.

The chain recombines TRBV2 with TRBJ1-1; D perhaps matches TRBD1 (5 bases). V dropped 2 bases and J dropped 7 bases, with 20 bases sitting between them. CDR3 length: 16 residues. Germline V gene lookup returns CDR1 SNHLY and CDR2 FYNNEI. CDR3: CASSEILGRRGDEAFF. The CDR3 nucleotides are TGTGCCAGCAGTGAAATTTTGGGTAGGAGGGGAGATGAAGCTTTCTTT.

The chain has TRBV5-4 and TRBJ2-1; 12 bases fit TRBD2. The CDR3 has 15 amino acids. After removal of 5 bases from V and 6 bases from J, the junction contained 6 bases not matched to a gene. The germline gives CDR1 SGHNT, CDR2 YYREEE (reference sequence). CDR3 protein: CASRLAGGTSNEQFF. CDR3 coding DNA: TGTGCCAGCAGGCTAGCGGGGGGGACATCCAATGAGCAGTTCTTC.

The genes are TRBV29-1 and TRBJ1-5, with a tentative D call TRBD1 (6 bases). The CDR3 covers 15 residues. The germline V gene encodes CDR1 SQVTM and CDR2 ANQGSEA. The V and J ends lost 6 bases and 3 bases respectively, with 18 bases between them. This CDR3 reads CSVGVGAGINQPQHF. CDR3 DNA sequence: TGCAGCGTGGGGGTGGGGGCAGGAATCAATCAGCCCCAGCATTTT.

This chain connects TRBV7-9 to TRBJ1-2; 9 bases map to TRBD1. The CDR3 runs to 16 residues. After removal of 4 bases from V and 6 bases from J, the junction contained 12 bases not matched to a gene. Germline V gene lookup returns CDR1 SEHNR and CDR2 FQNEAQ (reference sequence). DNA of the CDR3: TGTGCCAGCAGCTCCCCAACGACAGGGGGGCGGGATGGCTACACCTTC. As protein: CASSSPTTGGRDGYTF.